These 21 T cell receptor beta chains share one sample of origin, sequenced in a study of cytomegalovirus exposure and HLA in healthy donors. Primers: 60 Vbeta forward and 13 Jbeta reverse. Clones were sequenced by immunoSEQ multiplex PCR, and TCRdb holds only the in-frame ones, with some missing. The sample lists around 160,000 clones, roughly 78% occurring once. Sequenced input: PBMCs. These receptors were collected from a middle-aged man in good health and CMV-seropositive.

The chain uses TRBV5-4 and TRBJ2-7, with 13 bases aligning to TRBD2. The CDR3 runs 16 residues. The trim removed 3 bases at V and 2 bases at J, leaving 5 bases unmatched. Germline values: CDR1 SGHNT, CDR2 YYREEE (reference sequence). DNA of the CDR3: TGTGCCAGCAGCTCGGGACTAGCGGGACCCCCCTACGAGCAGTACTTC. This encodes CASSSGLAGPPYEQYF.

V is TRBV6-5 and J is TRBJ2-5, with 8 nucleotides matching TRBD1. CDR1 and CDR2 (germline): MNHEY, SVGAGI. Unmatched junction bases numbered 3, after V lost 6 bases and J lost 3 bases. There are 13 residues in the CDR3. The CDR3: CASSEDREETQYF. In DNA form, the CDR3 reads TGTGCCAGCAGCGAGGACAGGGAAGAGACCCAGTACTTC.

The chain couples TRBV11-2 to TRBJ2-1; tentative D call: TRBD1 (5 bases). Germline-derived CDR1 and CDR2 are SGHAT and FQNNGV. This CDR3 contains 14 residues. V was clipped by 2 bases and J by 6 bases, with 11 bases between them. For the CDR3, the DNA is TGTGCCAGCAGCTTAATGGACACGGGCAATGAGCAGTTCTTC. Its translation: CASSLMDTGNEQFF.

The rearrangement links TRBV30 to TRBJ1-2, with D perhaps TRBD1 (5 bases). The CDR3 runs to 18 residues. Trimming removed 4 bases from V and 3 bases from J, with 27 bases in between. Germline CDR1 reads GTSNPN; CDR2 reads SVGIG (reference sequence). The CDR3 region is CAWNALKGYGAGDYGYTF. The CDR3 nucleotides are TGTGCCTGGAATGCCCTGAAGGGCTACGGTGCGGGGGACTATGGCTACACCTTC.

V and J are TRBV14 and TRBJ2-7; D may be TRBD2 (7 bases). CDR1 and CDR2 from the germline V gene are SGHDN and FVKESK. Trimming removed 4 bases from V and 4 bases from J, with 14 bases in between. CDR3 size: 14 residues. Written as DNA, the CDR3 is TGTGCCAGCAGCCGGGGGGGCATGGTGTACGAGCAGTACTTC. Translated, it gives CASSRGGMVYEQYF.

V usage is TRBV29-1 and J usage is TRBJ1-2, with unresolved D. CDR3 length equals 12 residues. The germline V and J ends were trimmed by 7 bases and 4 bases, with 13 bases remaining between them. CDR1 is SQVTM and CDR2 is ANQGSEA in the germline V gene. The CDR3 DNA reads as TGCAGCGCCGTGGTGGTGGCCTATGGCTACACCTTC. Encoded protein: CSAVVVAYGYTF.

The CDR3 protein is CASSLREGDTQYF. The CDR3 DNA is TGTGCCAGCAGCTTGCGTGAGGGAGATACGCAGTATTTT. The V and J genes are TRBV7-3 and TRBJ2-3; D may be TRBD2 (5 bases). CDR3 length: 13 residues. V lost 3 bases, J lost 5 bases, and 9 bases lay in between. Looked up from germline, CDR1 is SGHTA and CDR2 is FQGTGA.

J is TRBJ2-7 and V is TRBV27; 7 bases agree with TRBD2. Germline V gene lookup returns CDR1 MNHEY and CDR2 SMNVEV (reference sequence). J was trimmed by 6 bases and V by 8 bases; bases with no gene match: 7. CDR3 length: 12 amino acids. The CDR3 loop is CASPGLDREQYF. The CDR3 DNA reads as TGTGCCAGCCCCGGACTAGATCGCGAGCAGTACTTC.

This clone was seen more than once but under ten times. V and J are TRBV5-1 and TRBJ2-7, with 8 nucleotides matching TRBD2. The CDR3 runs to 14 residues. V gave up 5 bases and J gave up 4 bases; unmatched junction bases: 8. CDR1 and CDR2 (germline): SGHRS, YFSETQ. The CDR3 DNA reads TGCGCCAGCAGGTCGGTAGCGGGAACTTACGAGCAGTACTTC. It yields the protein CASRSVAGTYEQYF.

This rearrangement joins TRBV7-8 to TRBJ2-2; a possible D gene is TRBD2 (5 bases). CDR3 length: 18 residues. V was clipped by 4 bases and J by 0 bases, with 18 bases between them. CDR1 SGHVS and CDR2 FQNEAQ come from the germline V gene. The CDR3 DNA reads as TGTGCCAGCAGCTCCTCGGTGGCAGCGGTAGCGAACACCGGGGAGCTGTTTTTT. Its protein product is CASSSSVAAVANTGELFF.

The chain couples TRBV27 to TRBJ2-1; the D gene is possibly TRBD2 (6 bases). V lost 5 bases and J 13 bases, leaving 21 bases between the germline ends. This CDR3 comprises 14 residues. Germline V gene sequence: CDR1 MNHEY, CDR2 SMNVEV (reference sequence). CDR3 DNA sequence: TGTGCCAGCAGTGCGCACCCCGGGAGCCCCAAACAGTTCTTC. Residues: CASSAHPGSPKQFF.

The chain has TRBV2 and TRBJ1-2, with D uncertain. CDR1 and CDR2 from the germline V gene are SNHLY and FYNNEI. This CDR3 is 10 amino acids long. The V end was cut by 9 bases, the J end by 10 bases, with 12 bases between. CDR3 sequence reads: CARLSHVYTF. For the CDR3, the DNA is TGTGCCAGACTGAGCCATGTCTACACCTTC.

A remark on this clone: The sample has other DNA sequences that encode this CDR3 too. This chain uses TRBV7-2 with TRBJ2-7; D perhaps matches TRBD1 (6 bases). The germline V gene encodes CDR1 SGHTA and CDR2 FQGNSA. This CDR3 comprises 12 residues. Trimming removed 4 bases from V and 4 bases from J, with 8 bases in between. The CDR3 region is CASSSQGYEQYF. CDR3 nucleotides: TGTGCCAGCAGCTCACAGGGATACGAGCAGTACTTC.

The rearrangement uses TRBV30 and TRBJ1-5, with 7 bases fitting TRBD1. The CDR3 runs 13 residues. V dropped 5 bases and J dropped 4; count of bases not matched to a gene: 5. Germline CDR1 is GTSNPN and CDR2 is SVGIG (reference sequence). The CDR3 bases are TGTGCCTGGGCCGCCAGGGGGAATCAGCCCCAGCATTTT. Its protein is CAWAARGNQPQHF.

The rearrangement links TRBV10-3 to TRBJ2-2; 9 bases line up with TRBD1. CDR3 length: 15 amino acids. The germline CDR1 and CDR2 sequences are ENHRY and SYGVKD. V was pared by 3 bases and J by 7 bases, with 6 bases of the junction left unmatched. The DNA for the CDR3 is TGTGCCATCAGTGATCCGGGACAGGGAGTCGGGGAGCTGTTTTTT. Its protein is CAISDPGQGVGELFF.

The CDR3 is CASSEASVGSYNEQFF. The CDR3 nucleotides read TGTGCCAGCAGTGAGGCTAGCGTCGGTTCCTACAATGAGCAGTTCTTC. The chain combines TRBV6-4 with TRBJ2-1; D may be TRBD2 (6 bases). The CDR3 loop spans 16 amino acids. Germline V gene lookup returns CDR1 MRHNA and CDR2 SNTAGT. With 3 bases removed from V and 1 base from J, the gap between germline ends came to 13 bases.

The gene calls are TRBV27 and TRBJ2-6; TRBD1 is a possible D gene (5 bases). Germline lookup yields CDR1 MNHEY and CDR2 SMNVEV (reference sequence). The CDR3 sequence is 15 residues long. Trimming left V 5 bases short and J 11 bases short, with 19 bases between. The CDR3 DNA sequence: TGTGCCAGCAGTAACAGTAGAAGGGGTACGGACGTCCTGACTTTC. Protein sequence: CASSNSRRGTDVLTF. Together with reference TRBV27 and TRBJ2-6, the CDR3 gives the full variable domain: EAQVTQNPRYLITVTGKKLTVTCSQNMNHEYMSWYRQDPGLGLRQIYYSMNVEVTDKGDVPEGYKVSRKEKRNFPLILESPSPNQTSLYFCASSNSRRGTDVLTFGAGSRLTVL.

V usage is TRBV14 and J usage is TRBJ2-5; D might be TRBD2 (6 bases). The germline V gene encodes CDR1 SGHDN and CDR2 FVKESK. The CDR3 spans 15 residues. V lost 1 base and J lost 5, with 14 bases in between. The CDR3 nucleotides read TGTGCCAGCAGCCAAGTGAATGGGAGGTGGGAGACCCAGTACTTC. Translating it yields CASSQVNGRWETQYF. Full variable domain (remainder filled in from reference TRBV14 and TRBJ2-5): EAGVTQFPSHSVIEKGQTVTLRCDPISGHDNLYWYRRVMGKEIKFLLHFVKESKQDESGMPNNRFLAERTGGTYSTLKVQPAELEDSGVYFCASSQVNGRWETQYFGPGTRLLVL.

The chain combines TRBV25-1 with TRBJ2-7, with 7 nucleotides matching TRBD2. This CDR3 spans 14 amino acids. V gave up 7 bases and J gave up 4 bases; unmatched junction bases: 10. Germline V lookup: CDR1 MGHDK, CDR2 SYGVNS. The CDR3 nucleotides are TGTGCCAGCACCCACCTGGGAGGGCTTTACGAGCAGTACTTC. This codes for CASTHLGGLYEQYF.

This chain joins TRBV28 and TRBJ2-1, with 10 bases lining up with TRBD2. Looked up from germline, CDR1 is MDHEN and CDR2 is SYDVKM. J gave up 0 bases and V 3 bases, and 17 bases lay outside the gene matches. The CDR3 extends over 21 amino acids. The CDR3 bases are TGTGCCAGCAGTTTTCCGCTACCGGGACTAGCGAGCCCGTTCTCCTACAATGAGCAGTTCTTC. Its translation is CASSFPLPGLASPFSYNEQFF.

In its sample, this clone was seen a few times. CDR3 sequence reads: CATKGLAGVDTQYF. In DNA form, the CDR3 reads TGTGCCACCAAGGGACTAGCGGGAGTAGATACGCAGTATTTT. The rearrangement joins TRBV6-1 to TRBJ2-3; 14 positions agree with TRBD2. The V gene's germline CDR1 is MNHNS and CDR2 SASEGT. This CDR3 has 14 amino acids. The V segment lost 10 bases and the J segment 5 bases; nucleotides outside the gene matches: 5.